This T cell receptor beta chain originates from a study of blood T cell repertoires in COVID-19. Methods used by the authors: Estimation of nucleated cell counts was performed using reference gene primer amplification. Produced via immunoSEQ multiplex PCR; TCRdb's table is partial and in-frame only. From that table come the V and J calls and clone size; the DNA was used to work out D and trimming. The table records 20,000 to 25,000 clones, 80% of them present only once. This TCR was recovered from a man aged 55 to 70 with active COVID-19. Sequenced sample: peripheral blood.

The CDR3 loop reads CASSLALRGPNTEAFF. DNA for the CDR3: TGCGCCAGCAGCTTGGCCCTCAGGGGTCCGAACACTGAAGCTTTCTTT. The chain uses TRBV5-1 and TRBJ1-1, with a possible D match to TRBD1 (6 bases). The CDR3 covers 16 residues. The V end was cut by 0 bases, the J end by 1 base, with 13 bases between. Germline V gene lookup returns CDR1 SGHRS and CDR2 YFSETQ.